This T cell receptor (beta chain) appears in the sequencing data of a study of blood T cells in healthy people across ages. Study results and limitations: Older age went with lower TCR beta diversity per million T cells, in a roughly linear way.

The use of a sample-barcoded 5' primer and a J-beta primer mix characterized a second PCR of about 7 to 12 cycles. The yield of each sample was at least 2.5 million CDR3-containing paired-end reads. TCRdb redid the calling of the 5' RACE reads with MiXCR, one entry per CDR3 protein. Of about 1.6 million distinct CDR3 sequences in the sample, about 31% were seen once. Note on this clonotype: Its antigen remains unknown.

Germline assignment: CDR1 SQVTM and CDR2 ANQGSEA. This CDR3 has 14 residues. V was pared by 2 bases and J by 4 bases, with 15 bases between. The sample taken for sequencing was blood. The sequence derives from a woman aged 30 to 39 in good health. The gene calls are TRBV29-1 and TRBJ2-7, with unresolved D. The CDR3 bases are TGCAGCGTTGAAATAGGGAAAGGCGGTTACGAGCAGTACTTC. Protein sequence: CSVEIGKGGYEQYF.